A single sample is the source of the 20 T cell receptor beta chains below, sequenced in a study of blood T cell repertoires in COVID-19. Produced via immunoSEQ multiplex PCR; TCRdb's table is partial and in-frame only. The sample consists of about 120,000 clones, roughly 90% of them appearing once. The specimen was peripheral blood. These receptors were obtained from a woman aged 60-75 years with COVID-19, enrolled during active disease.

The chain combines TRBV25-1 with TRBJ1-6, with TRBD1 identical over 7 bases. This CDR3 contains 13 residues. From germline, CDR1 is MGHDK and CDR2 SYGVNS. With V trimmed by 4 bases and J by 15 bases, 9 bases remained unmatched. The CDR3 is CASSGGGLGSLHF. The DNA for the CDR3 is TGTGCCAGCAGTGGAGGGGGCCTCGGGAGCCTCCACTTT.

This chain uses TRBV27 with TRBJ1-2; a possible D gene is TRBD1 (6 bases). Deletions cut 0 bases from V and 4 bases from J, with 15 bases between. The CDR3 contains 16 residues. Germline values: CDR1 MNHEY, CDR2 SMNVEV (reference sequence). CDR3 amino acids: CASSLSYADSFYGYTF. The CDR3 bases are TGTGCCAGCAGTTTATCGTACGCGGACAGCTTCTATGGCTACACCTTC.

V and J are TRBV4-1 and TRBJ2-1; D gene ambiguous. Trimming removed 1 base from V and 0 bases from J, with 16 bases in between. This CDR3 spans 18 amino acids. Germline V gene data show CDR1 as MGHRA and CDR2 as YSYEKL. This CDR3 is CASSQGYSQVPSYNEQFF. The CDR3 DNA sequence: TGCGCCAGCAGCCAAGGGTACTCTCAGGTGCCCTCCTACAATGAGCAGTTCTTC.

V usage is TRBV27 and J usage is TRBJ2-5; D uncertain. Germline loops: CDR1 MNHEY, CDR2 SMNVEV (reference sequence). Trimming stripped 0 bases from V and 1 base from J, with 9 bases between. The CDR3 extends over 15 amino acids. Written as DNA, the CDR3 is TGTGCCAGCAGTTTATCGTGGGCCATCCAAGAGACCCAGTACTTC. Translation: CASSLSWAIQETQYF.

The chain carries TRBV6-5 and TRBJ2-5; tentatively, D is TRBD1 (6 bases). Germline CDR1 and CDR2: MNHEY and SVGAGI. CDR3 size: 14 residues. The V end lost 6 bases, the J end lost 5 bases, and 16 bases lay between the germline ends. CDR3 residues: CASSGQPGLETQYF. CDR3 bases: TGTGCCAGCAGCGGACAGCCCGGCCTGGAGACCCAGTACTTC.

V gene TRBV6-2 or TRBV6-3 combines with J gene TRBJ2-1, with TRBD1 matching 9 bases. J was trimmed by 12 bases and V by 3 bases; bases with no gene match: 9. Per the germline V gene, CDR1 is MNHEY and CDR2 is SVGEGT. The CDR3 has 14 amino acids. CDR3 loop: CASSYAPGQGWQFF. The DNA of the CDR3 is TGTGCCAGCAGTTATGCTCCGGGACAGGGATGGCAGTTCTTC.

J is TRBJ1-2 and V is TRBV28; 7 bases are a match to TRBD1. Germline CDR1 is MDHEN and CDR2 is SYDVKM. V lost 5 bases and J lost 2; bases outside the gene matches: 2. The CDR3 is 13 amino acids. CDR3 DNA: TGTGCCAGCAGTCCGGGACAGAACTATGGCTACACCTTC. This gives the protein CASSPGQNYGYTF.

This sequence joins TRBV12-5 and TRBJ1-4; 8 nucleotides agree with TRBD1. The CDR3 has 14 residues. J lost 7 bases, V lost 6 bases, and 7 bases had no gene match. CDR1 and CDR2 (germline): LGHNT, FRNRAP. The CDR3 nucleotides read TGTGCTAGTGGATCAGGGGGCGGGGGTGAAAAACTGTTTTTT. It translates to CASGSGGGGEKLFF. Full variable domain (remainder filled in from reference TRBV12-5 and TRBJ1-4): DARVTQTPRHKVTEMGQEVTMRCQPILGHNTVFWYRQTMMQGLELLAYFRNRAPLDDSGMPKDRFSAEMPDATLATLKIQPSEPRDSAVYFCASGSGGGGEKLFFGSGTQLSVL.

The V call is TRBV10-3, the J call TRBJ1-1; 7 positions match TRBD1. The germline gives CDR1 ENHRY, CDR2 SYGVKD. The CDR3 runs to 15 residues. J gave up 6 bases and V 7 bases, and 14 bases lay outside the gene matches. CDR3 sequence: CAITNSQGRFAEAFF. The CDR3, as DNA: TGTGCCATCACCAATTCACAGGGGCGTTTCGCTGAAGCTTTCTTT.

The table lists this clone with a few counts. The V and J genes are TRBV10-1 and TRBJ1-6; tentative D call: TRBD1 (6 bases). The CDR3 contains 15 residues. The V end was cut by 6 bases, the J end by 9 bases, with 18 bases between. Looked up from germline, CDR1 is WNHNN and CDR2 is SYGVQD (reference sequence). The CDR3 loop reads CASRAGDKYRSPLHF. The CDR3 coding sequence is TGCGCCAGCAGGGCTGGGGACAAGTATCGTTCACCCCTCCACTTT.

The chain combines TRBV18 with TRBJ2-7; TRBD1 aligns across 9 bases. Trimming removed 0 bases from V and 5 bases from J; junction bases left unmatched: 5. This CDR3 is 15 amino acids long. CDR1 KGHSH and CDR2 LQKENI come from the germline V gene. The CDR3 DNA is TGTGCCAGCTCACCACCCGCGGACAGGGGCGACGAGCAGTACTTC. Its translation is CASSPPADRGDEQYF. The whole variable domain, remainder taken from reference TRBV18 and TRBJ2-7, is NAGVMQNPRHLVRRRGQEARLRCSPMKGHSHVYWYRQLPEEGLKFMVYLQKENIIDESGMPKERFSAEFPKEGPSILRIQQVVRGDSAAYFCASSPPADRGDEQYFGPGTRLTVT.

V and J are TRBV6-1 and TRBJ1-2, with a possible D match to TRBD1 (5 bases). The ends were cut back, 3 bases at V and 7 bases at J, with 12 bases in the middle. The V gene's germline CDR1 is MNHNS and CDR2 SASEGT. CDR3 length: 13 amino acids. The CDR3 DNA is TGTGCCAGCAGTGAGGAGGGGAGACGTGGCTACACCTTC. Its protein is CASSEEGRRGYTF.

The V and J genes are TRBV19 and TRBJ1-2; 8 bases fit TRBD1. The germline gives CDR1 LNHDA, CDR2 SQIVND (reference sequence). J was trimmed by 5 bases and V by 3 bases; bases with no gene match: 11. CDR3 size: 16 residues. The CDR3, as DNA: TGTGCCAGTAGTATCGGTGGACAGGGCTGGGGGTATGGCTACACCTTC. This translates into CASSIGGQGWGYGYTF.

The gene calls are TRBV25-1 and TRBJ1-2; D is perhaps TRBD1 (6 bases). The V and J ends lost 5 bases and 4 bases respectively, with 11 bases between them. CDR3 length: 13 amino acids. CDR1 and CDR2 from the germline V gene are MGHDK and SYGVNS. The CDR3 nucleotides read TGTGCCAGCAGTCACAGGGAGGGCTATGGCTACACCTTC. Residues: CASSHREGYGYTF.

The gene calls are TRBV6-5 and TRBJ2-5; D may be TRBD1 (6 bases). With 6 bases removed from V and 7 bases from J, the gap between germline ends came to 9 bases. The CDR3 covers 11 residues. Germline CDR1 reads MNHEY; CDR2 reads SVGAGI. CDR3 region: CASSQGGTQYF. The CDR3 DNA follows: TGTGCCAGCAGCCAAGGGGGGACCCAGTACTTC.

There are a few counts of this clone. The CDR3 DNA reads as TGTGCCAGCAGTTCGGTGAACACTGAAGCTTTCTTT. Its translation is CASSSVNTEAFF. This chain joins TRBV6-2 or TRBV6-3 and TRBJ1-1; D unclear. Germline V lookup: CDR1 MNHEY, CDR2 SVGEGT. The V end was cut by 4 bases, the J end by 0 bases, with 3 bases between. The CDR3 is made up of 12 amino acids.

The chain links TRBV15 to TRBJ2-1; the D gene is possibly TRBD2 (6 bases). The V and J ends lost 7 bases and 0 bases respectively, with 10 bases between them. This CDR3 comprises 14 residues. Germline V gives CDR1 LNHNV, CDR2 YYDKDF (reference sequence). CDR3 coding DNA: TGTGCCACCAATGGGAGGAGCTCCTACAATGAGCAGTTCTTC. It encodes CATNGRSSYNEQFF.

The chain carries TRBV6-5 and TRBJ2-5, with TRBD2 matching over 7 bases. The CDR3 contains 14 residues. V dropped 11 bases and J dropped 5; count of bases not matched to a gene: 14. Per germline, CDR1 MNHEY and CDR2 SVGAGI. The CDR3 region is CAAGEGTIAETQYF. In DNA, the CDR3 is TGTGCCGCGGGGGAGGGGACGATAGCGGAGACCCAGTACTTC.

The chain recombines TRBV21-1 with TRBJ2-7; the table gives TRBD1 as D, unverified against the DNA. TRBV21-1 is a pseudogene segment. CDR3 size: 13 residues. CDR3 amino acids: CASSKRPGHEQYF. CDR3 in DNA: TGTGCCAGCAGCAAACGGCCAGGGCACGAGCAGTACTTC.

The chain carries TRBV2 and TRBJ1-5; D is unclear. Germline CDR1 SNHLY, CDR2 FYNNEI. The CDR3 length is 14 residues. Trimming took off 6 bases at V and 0 bases at J, with 9 bases between the two ends. CDR3 amino acids: CASSSGYSNQPQHF. CDR3 sequence (DNA): TGTGCCAGCAGCTCGGGGTATAGCAATCAGCCCCAGCATTTT.